This section outlines one T cell receptor beta chain sequence together with its context. What it binds is not known. Trimming removed 1 base from V and 7 bases from J, with 10 bases in between. There are 13 residues in the CDR3. In germline, CDR1 is SGHTA, CDR2 FQGTGA. All donors participated as healthy donors of bone marrow. This record belongs to a study of cytomegalovirus exposure and HLA in healthy donors. Study-wide points: When a later analysis compared HLA-associated TCR beta chains with equally common others, the HLA-associated chains turned out to be more clonally expanded and to have lower generation probabilities. Compared with the roughly 700-donor mean, an Asian-associated ancestry cluster reportedly had fewer N-insertions, according to a later analysis. Reports described diagnosis of cytomegalovirus status by the classifier as highly specific and sensitive.

13 Jbeta primers and 60 Vbeta primers were used for the PCR. The table came from immunoSEQ multiplex PCR; TCRdb's copy has only in-frame clones and leaves some out. This table holds about 210,000 clones, about 80% found once. The sample consisted of PBMCs. The sequence was obtained from a woman aged 30 to 39 in good health and CMV-seropositive. This chain joins TRBV7-3 and TRBJ1-1; possibly TRBD1 for D (6 bases). The CDR3 is CASSLNPDSEAFF. DNA for the CDR3: TGTGCCAGCAGCTTAAATCCGGACAGTGAAGCTTTCTTT.